A selection of T cell receptor beta chains follows, all from one sample in a study of tumor-infiltrating lymphocytes in primary liver carcinoma. From the multiplex PCR reads, TCRdb called clonotypes with MiXCR, one entry per CDR3 protein. The sample contains 50,000 to 60,000 distinct CDR3 sequences, approximately 80% of which appear only once. Sequencing was performed on liver tumor tissue from sampling region 5. These receptors originate from a man aged 35 to 55 with primary liver carcinoma and hepatitis B virus infection. Each CDR3 is given with its conserved first and last residue. The D gene is left open where the match is weak. Clone size is given for some rows only: seen once, a few or many times, or a class if the clone is expanded.

v_call	d_call	j_call	clone_size	cdr3_length	cdr3_aa	cdr3_nt
TRBV12-3/TRBV12-4	NA	TRBJ2-2	NA	13	CASSIIPTGDLFF	TGTGCCAGCAGTATTATACCGACCGGGGATCTGTTTTTT
TRBV11-2	TRBD2	TRBJ2-5	NA	18	CASSPSSIQGTGGGTQYF	TGTGCCAGCAGTCCTAGCTCAATCCAGGGTACTGGGGGGGGGACCCAATACTTC
TRBV29-1	TRBD1	TRBJ1-2	NA	13	CSVRSGGAYGHIF	TGCAGCGTTCGATCAGGGGGCGCCTATGGCCACATCTTC
TRBV30	TRBD2	TRBJ2-1	medium-sized	15	CAWSEGSSGVNEQFF	TGTGCCTGGAGTGAAGGGTCTAGCGGGGTAAATGAGCAGTTCTTC
TRBV12-3/TRBV12-4	NA	TRBJ1-5	NA	15	CASSLNRGSNQPKPF	TGTGCCAGCAGTTTAAATCGGGGTAGCAATCAGCCCAAGCCTTTT
TRBV10-3	NA	TRBJ1-1	NA	15	CAISTEGQEKTEAFF	TGTGCCATTTCCACCGAGGGACAAGAGAAGACTGAAGCTTTCTTT
TRBV13	NA	TRBJ2-5	NA	15	CARSPRPGTSESQYF	TGTGCCAGGAGCCCCCGGCCCGGGACTTCAGAGAGCCAGTACTTC
TRBV6-1	NA	TRBJ1-3	NA	13	CASSGGTWDTIYF	TGTGCCAGCAGTGGAGGGACCTGGGACACCATATATTTT
TRBV6-6	NA	TRBJ1-2	NA	14	CASRKPDNFYDYTF	TGTGCCAGCAGAAAACCGGACAACTTCTATGACTACACCTTC
TRBV12-3/TRBV12-4	NA	TRBJ1-2	NA	14	CASTPREADYDYTF	TGTGCCAGCACGCCCCGGGAGGCGGACTATGACTACACCTTC
TRBV4-1	NA	TRBJ2-1	NA	15	CASSQGQWAWNEQLF	TGCGCCAGCAGCCAAGGACAGTGGGCTTGGAATGAGCAGTTATTC
TRBV6-2/TRBV6-3	NA	TRBJ2-5	NA	11	CASSSAQTKYF	TGTGCCAGCAGTTCCGCCCAGACCAAGTACTTC
TRBV6-6	TRBD2	TRBJ2-3	NA	18	CASSTGTSGRVLLDTQYF	TGTGCTAGCAGCACCGGGACTAGCGGGAGGGTCCTCCTGGATACGCAGTATTTT
TRBV4-3	TRBD1	TRBJ1-2	few	14	CASSRPGTGNGYTF	TGCGCCAGCAGCCGACCCGGGACAGGTAATGGCTACACCTTC
TRBV4-3	NA	TRBJ2-1	NA	16	CASSQDRIGMHNEQFF	TGCGCCAGTAGCCAAGATCGGATCGGGATGCACAATGAGCAGTTCTTC
TRBV12-3/TRBV12-4	NA	TRBJ1-1	NA	13	CVSSWGGCTEAFF	TGTGTCAGCAGTTGGGGAGGTTGCACTGAAGCTTTCTTT
TRBV4-3	TRBD2	TRBJ2-2	NA	18	CVSSQTTSGHTNTGKLFF	TGCGTCAGCAGCCAGACCACTAGCGGTCATACGAACACCGGGAAGCTGTTTTTT
TRBV6-2/TRBV6-3	NA	TRBJ2-1	NA	11	CTSKYIGWQFF	TGTACCAGCAAGTACATCGGTTGGCAGTTCTTC
TRBV5-6	NA	TRBJ2-1	once	13	CAISQRQKHEQFF	TGTGCCATCAGCCAACGACAGAAACATGAGCAATTCTTC
TRBV14	NA	TRBJ2-5	many	16	CASSQDGGWDQETQYF	TGTGCCAGCAGCCAAGACGGAGGGTGGGACCAAGAGACCCAGTACTTC
TRBV5-1	NA	TRBJ2-1	NA	16	CASSLTLVGGGNEQSF	NA
TRBV19	TRBD1	TRBJ2-7	NA	15	CASSIPGQGGYEQYF	TGTGCCAGTAGTATACCGGGACAGGGGGGCTACGAGCAGTACTTC
TRBV11-1	NA	TRBJ2-1	NA	16	CANSPRVADSYNQQFF	TGCGCCAACAGCCCCCGGGTGGCGGACTCCTACAATCAGCAGTTCTTC
TRBV29-1	NA	TRBJ1-2	NA	10	CSGQDGGYIF	TGCAGCGGTCAGGATGGAGGCTACATCTTC
TRBV6-2/TRBV6-3	NA	TRBJ2-7	NA	11	CPGSAGFEQYF	TGTCCTGGGTCTGCGGGCTTCGAGCAGTACTTC
TRBV4-2	NA	TRBJ1-1	once	13	CASNQDSNGRSFF	TGTGCCAGCAACCAAGATTCCAATGGGAGATCTTTCTTT
TRBV10-3	NA	TRBJ1-6	NA	18	CAISGASGGASNNSPLYF	TGTGCCATCAGCGGGGCGAGCGGGGGCGCGTCTAATAATTCACCCCTCTACTTT
TRBV6-5	TRBD2	TRBJ2-3	few	15	CSSNPGLAGTDTQYF	TGTTCCAGCAATCCAGGACTAGCGGGAACAGATACCCAGTATTTT
TRBV2	TRBD2	TRBJ2-7	few	12	CASNSGRREQYF	TGTGCCAGCAATAGCGGGAGACGCGAGCAGTACTTC
TRBV12-3/TRBV12-4	TRBD2	TRBJ2-7	NA	16	CANSFPGNSGRGEQYF	TGTGCCAACAGTTTTCCCGGGAATAGCGGGAGAGGCGAGCAGTACTTC
TRBV5-1	NA	TRBJ1-1	NA	15	CASSSRERQNTEAFF	TGCGCCAGCAGCTCCAGGGAGCGTCAGAACACTGAAGCTTTCTTT
TRBV5-1	NA	TRBJ2-2	many	15	CASSFSPGDTGELFF	TGCGCCAGCAGCTTCTCTCCAGGGGACACCGGGGAGCTGTTTTTT
TRBV6-1	NA	TRBJ2-7	NA	15	CASSVGTVCSYEQYF	TGTGCAAGCAGTGTCGGGACGGTGTGCTCCTACGAGCAGTACTTC
TRBV11-2	TRBD1	TRBJ2-6	NA	21	CARSVVGDRGISLSGANDVTF	TGTGCCAGGAGCGTGGTGGGAGACAGGGGCATTTCCCTCTCTGGGGCCAACGACGTGACTTTC
TRBV28	NA	TRBJ2-7	many	16	CASSPPFGSRAYEQYF	TGTGCCAGCAGTCCCCCCTTCGGCAGTAGGGCCTACGAGCAGTACTTC
TRBV6-6	NA	TRBJ2-3	NA	12	CASTDSTNTQYF	TGTGCCAGCACCGACAGCACAAATACGCAATATTTT
TRBV19	TRBD1	TRBJ1-1	NA	13	CVSQGAALNEAFF	TGTGTCAGTCAGGGGGCCGCTTTAAATGAAGCTTTCTTT
TRBV18	TRBD2	TRBJ2-5	NA	13	CASSPIAGETQYF	TGTGCCAGCTCACCTATAGCGGGAGAGACCCAGTACTTC
TRBV5-5	NA	TRBJ1-6	NA	16	CASSLLGRGNNSPFHF	TGTGCCAGCAGCTTGTTGGGGCGGGGGAACAATTCACCCTTCCACTTT
TRBV29-1	NA	TRBJ2-1	NA	13	CSIWAGNLNEQFF	TGCAGCATTTGGGCAGGGAACCTAAATGAGCAGTTCTTC
TRBV11-2	NA	TRBJ2-6	NA	15	CATRRPRPGANVLTF	TGCGCCACCCGGCGGCCGCGCCCTGGGGCCAACGTCCTGACTTTC
TRBV11-2	NA	TRBJ2-7	NA	14	CAGSLPDETQWTYF	TGTGCCGGCAGCCTGCCTGATGAAACTCAGTGGACTTACTTC
TRBV4-1	NA	TRBJ1-2	few	15	CASTDRGQSNYGYTF	TGCGCCAGCACCGACCGGGGACAATCTAACTACGGCTACACCTTC
TRBV28	NA	TRBJ2-5	NA	14	CARSGDHLRQTQYF	TGTGCCCGCAGTGGTGACCATCTCAGGCAGACCCAGTACTTC
TRBV4-2	NA	TRBJ1-3	NA	15	CVSSHLRGTGNTIYF	TGTGTCAGCAGCCACCTCCGGGGGACAGGAAACACCATATATTTT
TRBV6-1	TRBD1	TRBJ2-2	NA	12	CASKQGKGELFF	TGTGCCAGCAAACAGGGGAAGGGGGAGCTGTTTTTT
TRBV12-3/TRBV12-4	TRBD2	TRBJ2-7	many	15	CASSFGGRAVYEQYF	TGTGCCAGCAGTTTCGGCGGGAGGGCCGTCTACGAGCAGTACTTC
TRBV12-3/TRBV12-4	NA	TRBJ2-5	few	14	CASSGGRREETQYF	TGTGCTAGCAGCGGCGGACGGAGGGAAGAGACCCAGTACTTC
TRBV6-2/TRBV6-3	NA	TRBJ2-5	once	16	CASTFGTPEKRWGQYF	TGTGCCAGCACTTTCGGGACACCCGAGAAAAGGTGGGGCCAGTACTTC
TRBV6-5	NA	TRBJ1-5	NA	13	CASGPTVNQPQHF	TGTGCTAGCGGTCCGACCGTAAACCAGCCCCAGCATTTT
TRBV4-2	NA	TRBJ2-1	once	16	CASNHTGGQGNNEQFF	TGTGCCAGCAACCACACCGGGGGGCAGGGGAACAATGAGCAGTTCTTC